What follows are 10 T cell receptor beta chains derived from one specimen sequenced in a study of B cell selection in AIRE deficiency. Regulatory T cells were sorted as CD4+CD25hiCD127low/negative cells. Libraries were prepared by immunoSEQ multiplex PCR; TCRdb keeps only in-frame clonotypes and omits some of them. The sample has some 21,000 clones; over 90% are singletons. Sequenced: Tregs sorted from PBMCs. These receptor sequences come from a human donor with AIRE deficiency.

The chain links TRBV10-3 to TRBJ2-7, with D perhaps TRBD1 (6 bases). Germline V gives CDR1 ENHRY, CDR2 SYGVKD. The V end lost 9 bases, the J end lost 0 bases, and 15 bases lay between the germline ends. The CDR3 consists of 14 residues. CDR3 region: CAIAGTLVSYEQYF. The CDR3 DNA reads as TGTGCCATTGCCGGGACACTCGTCTCCTACGAGCAGTACTTC.

The chain uses TRBV18 and TRBJ2-1, with 10 positions matching TRBD1. Trimming took 2 bases from V and 3 from J; bases not matched to a gene: 4. CDR3 size: 16 residues. The germline V gene encodes CDR1 KGHSH and CDR2 LQKENI. CDR3 coding DNA: TGTGCCAGCTCACCATGGGACAGGGGCAACTACAATGAGCAGTTCTTC. Translating gives CASSPWDRGNYNEQFF.

The genes are TRBV9 and TRBJ2-6; possibly TRBD1 or TRBD2 for D (5 bases each). Germline CDR1 reads SGDLS; CDR2 reads YYNGEE. Trimming took 3 bases from V and 6 from J, leaving 13 bases between them. This CDR3 is built from 15 residues. This chain's CDR3 is CASSEGSGSANVLTF. The CDR3 DNA is TGTGCCAGCAGCGAGGGGAGTGGATCGGCCAACGTCCTGACTTTC.

V usage is TRBV30 and J usage is TRBJ2-1; D gene uncertain. V lost 4 bases and J 2 bases, leaving 15 bases between the germline ends. The germline gives CDR1 GTSNPN, CDR2 SVGIG (reference sequence). The CDR3 is made up of 15 amino acids. The CDR3 loop is CAWNWYGGTYNEQFF. The CDR3 DNA is TGTGCCTGGAACTGGTACGGTGGAACCTACAATGAGCAGTTCTTC.

The CDR3 DNA reads TGCAGCGTTGGGGGGCTCGGGGAGCTGTTTTTT. This translates into CSVGGLGELFF. V usage is TRBV29-1 and J usage is TRBJ2-2; possibly TRBD1 for D (6 bases). The CDR3 is 11 amino acids. The V gene's germline CDR1 is SQVTM and CDR2 ANQGSEA. Trimming cost V 4 bases and J 7 bases, with 7 bases left between them.

This clone was seen only once. J is TRBJ2-6 and V is TRBV6-1; D is ambiguous. CDR3 size: 15 residues. Trimming cost V 5 bases and J 0 bases, with 8 bases left between them. Per the germline V gene, CDR1 is MNHNS and CDR2 is SASEGT. In DNA, the CDR3 is TGTGCCAGCAGTCTACAGCTCTCTGGGGCCAACGTCCTGACTTTC. It encodes CASSLQLSGANVLTF.

CDR3 coding DNA: TGTGCCAGTAGTAGTTTCCTAGCGGACAATGAGCAGTTCTTC. Its protein is CASSSFLADNEQFF. This chain links TRBV19 with TRBJ2-1, with 7 positions matching TRBD2. Germline-derived CDR1 and CDR2 are LNHDA and SQIVND (reference sequence). The ends lost 4 bases at V and 5 bases at J; junction bases unmatched: 5. This CDR3 comprises 14 residues.

The chain combines TRBV30 with TRBJ2-4; D is ambiguous. This CDR3 comprises 14 residues. V gave up 4 bases and J gave up 3 bases, with 13 bases separating them. Germline-derived CDR1 and CDR2 are GTSNPN and SVGIG (reference sequence). The CDR3 coding sequence is TGTGCCTGGAACAATCGCTTCAACAAAAACATTCAGTACTTC. Translating it yields CAWNNRFNKNIQYF.

CDR3 nucleotide sequence: TGTGCCAGTAGCACCCCGGGGACCCCGAAAGACAATGAGCAGTTCTTC. It codes for CASSTPGTPKDNEQFF. The V call is TRBV19, the J call TRBJ2-1; the D gene could be TRBD1 or TRBD2 (5 bases each). CDR3 size: 16 residues. V was cut by 6 bases and J by 5 bases, with 20 bases left in between. CDR1 LNHDA and CDR2 SQIVND come from the germline V gene (reference sequence). The variable domain in full, with the rest retrieved from reference TRBV19 and TRBJ2-1, is DGGITQSPKYLFRKEGQNVTLSCEQNLNHDAMYWYRQDPGQGLRLIYYSQIVNDFQKGDIAEGYSVSREKKESFPLTVTSAQKNPTAFYLCASSTPGTPKDNEQFFGPGTRLTVL.

This clone was seen only once. The genes are TRBV18 and TRBJ1-2; D is possibly TRBD1 (6 bases). Per germline, CDR1 KGHSH and CDR2 LQKENI. The length of the CDR3 is 18 residues. Trimming left V 1 base short and J 5 bases short, with 23 bases between. The CDR3 loop reads CASSPLPPGAGDRYGYTF. The CDR3 region has the DNA TGTGCCAGCTCACCACTACCTCCGGGGGCGGGAGACCGATATGGCTACACCTTC.